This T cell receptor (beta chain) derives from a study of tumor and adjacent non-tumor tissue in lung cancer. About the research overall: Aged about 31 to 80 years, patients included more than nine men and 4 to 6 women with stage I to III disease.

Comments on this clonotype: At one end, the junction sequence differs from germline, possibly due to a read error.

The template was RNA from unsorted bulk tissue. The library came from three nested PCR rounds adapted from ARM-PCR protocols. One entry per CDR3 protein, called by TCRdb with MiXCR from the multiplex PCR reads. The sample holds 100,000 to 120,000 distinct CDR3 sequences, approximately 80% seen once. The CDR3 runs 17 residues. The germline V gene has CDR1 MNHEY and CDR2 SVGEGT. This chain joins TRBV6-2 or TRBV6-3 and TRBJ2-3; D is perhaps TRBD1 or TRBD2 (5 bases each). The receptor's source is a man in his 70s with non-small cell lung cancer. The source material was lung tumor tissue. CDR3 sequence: CTSSSGSRQPSTDTQYF. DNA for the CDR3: TGTACCAGCAGTTCGGGATCAAGACAGCCTAGCACAGATACGCAGTATTTT.